One sample yielded the 19 T cell receptor beta chains listed below, sequenced in a study of HIV-infected patients and healthy controls. Alpha and beta constant-region primers primed reverse transcription of 400 to 650 ng RNA. Using multiplexing indices, alpha and beta chain libraries were generated apart by chain-specific third strand synthesis. Each CDR3 protein is one row after TCRdb ran MiXCR on the 5' RACE reads. The sample holds around 4,800 distinct CDR3 sequences, roughly 8% seen once. No cell fractionation was done, so the repertoire covers all unsorted peripheral blood T cells. The sequencing here drew on blood, taken before antiretroviral therapy. The receptors come from an adult with HIV infection.

The chain combines TRBV10-3 with TRBJ1-1, with unresolved D. The CDR3 covers 12 residues. Germline values: CDR1 ENHRY, CDR2 SYGVKD. With 8 bases removed from V and 2 bases from J, the gap between germline ends came to 9 bases. The CDR3 DNA reads as TGTGCCATCGGTTGGGATAACACTGAAGCTTTCTTT. The encoded protein is CAIGWDNTEAFF.

In its sample, this clonotype is medium-sized. The chain uses TRBV4-2 and TRBJ2-1, with D possibly matching TRBD2 (5 bases). This CDR3 contains 15 residues. Germline CDR1 is LGHNA and CDR2 is YNFKEQ. V dropped 4 bases and J dropped 4 bases, with 14 bases sitting between them. As DNA, the CDR3 is TGTGCCAGCAGCCGCCCAGAGGGCACGTACAATGAGCAGTTCTTC. Translated: CASSRPEGTYNEQFF.

This clonotype was seen a few times. The rearrangement joins TRBV27 to TRBJ1-5; D remains ambiguous. The CDR3 spans 13 residues. V dropped 0 bases and J dropped 12 bases, with 12 bases sitting between them. The germline gives CDR1 MNHEY, CDR2 SMNVEV (reference sequence). For the CDR3, the DNA is TGTGCCAGCAGTTTATCGTTAGGGTTGGACCAGCATTTT. Translation gives CASSLSLGLDQHF.

This chain joins TRBV20-1 and TRBJ1-4; TRBD1 might be the D (5 bases). The CDR3 extends over 15 amino acids. The V and J ends lost 3 bases and 8 bases respectively, with 19 bases between them. The germline CDR1 and CDR2 sequences are DFQATT and SNEGSKA (reference sequence). This chain's CDR3 is CSASDQGRWREKLFF. In nucleotides, the CDR3 is TGCAGTGCTAGTGACCAGGGACGTTGGCGGGAAAAACTGTTTTTT.

By sample share, this clonotype is medium-sized. The chain couples TRBV6-5 to TRBJ1-1; D call uncertain. Germline V gene lookup returns CDR1 MNHEY and CDR2 SVGAGI. The V end lost 7 bases, the J end lost 4 bases, and 16 bases lay between the germline ends. This CDR3 is built from 14 residues. The CDR3 sequence is CASTVDPAGTEAFF. Here the CDR3 DNA reads TGTGCCAGCACGGTAGACCCAGCAGGCACTGAAGCTTTCTTT.

This clonotype is categorized as medium-sized. The chain is built from TRBV27 and TRBJ2-6; TRBD2 might be the D (5 bases). This CDR3 has 16 residues. The V gene's germline CDR1 is MNHEY and CDR2 SMNVEV (reference sequence). The V end was cut by 5 bases, the J end by 3 bases, with 14 bases between. This CDR3 is CASSPSASFGANVLTF. The CDR3 bases are TGTGCCAGCAGTCCATCCGCTAGCTTTGGGGCCAACGTCCTGACTTTC. Complete variable domain (other parts from reference TRBV27 and TRBJ2-6): EAQVTQNPRYLITVTGKKLTVTCSQNMNHEYMSWYRQDPGLGLRQIYYSMNVEVTDKGDVPEGYKVSRKEKRNFPLILESPSPNQTSLYFCASSPSASFGANVLTFGAGSRLTVL.

This clonotype was seen ten or more times. V is TRBV6-6 and J is TRBJ1-4, with TRBD1 identical over 7 bases. CDR3 length: 15 residues. V lost 6 bases, J lost 7 bases, and 11 bases stayed unmatched. From germline, CDR1 is MNHNY and CDR2 SVGAGI (reference sequence). CDR3 protein: CASRREGGESEKLFF. The CDR3 DNA reads as TGTGCCAGCAGAAGAGAAGGGGGCGAAAGTGAAAAACTGTTTTTT.

This clonotype was counted ten times or more. The J gene is TRBJ2-3, the V gene TRBV5-8; D remains ambiguous. Trimming removed 0 bases from V and 6 bases from J, with 14 bases in between. The V gene's germline CDR1 is SGHTS and CDR2 YDEGEE. The CDR3 runs 15 residues. Here the CDR3 reads CASSLEAEFRDTQYF. CDR3 DNA sequence: TGTGCCAGCAGCTTGGAGGCGGAGTTTAGGGATACGCAGTATTTT. The complete variable domain, with remaining parts taken from reference TRBV5-8 and TRBJ2-3, reads EAGVTQSPTHLIKTRGQQATLRCSPISGHTSVYWYQQALGLGLQFLLWYDEGEERNRGNFPPRFSGRQFPNYSSELNVNALELEDSALYLCASSLEAEFRDTQYFGPGTRLTVL.

This clonotype is medium-sized in the sample. The chain joins TRBV27 to TRBJ2-7, with TRBD1 matching over 8 bases. V was pared by 3 bases and J by 5 bases, with 3 bases of the junction left unmatched. CDR3 size: 13 residues. Germline V gives CDR1 MNHEY, CDR2 SMNVEV (reference sequence). The CDR3 coding sequence is TGTGCCAGCAGTTTCTCAGGGGGCGACGAGCAGTACTTC. Translation gives CASSFSGGDEQYF.

By share, this clonotype ranks as medium-sized. The V gene is TRBV29-1, the J gene TRBJ2-7; D could derive from TRBD1 or TRBD2 (5 bases each). The germline V and J ends were trimmed by 7 bases and 2 bases, with 12 bases remaining between them. Germline CDR1 reads SQVTM; CDR2 reads ANQGSEA. The CDR3 is 12 residues long. CDR3 coding DNA: TGCAGCGCCCGGGACGAGACCTACGAGCAGTACTTC. Its protein product is CSARDETYEQYF.

This clonotype is medium-sized. The V gene is TRBV13, the J gene TRBJ1-1; D is ambiguous. The germline gives CDR1 PRHDT, CDR2 FYEKMQ (reference sequence). The germline V and J ends were trimmed by 8 bases and 5 bases, with 9 bases remaining between them. The CDR3 contains 11 residues. CDR3 DNA: TGTGCCAGCTCGGAGGAAACTGAAGCTTTCTTT. Its translation: CASSEETEAFF.

This clonotype has at least ten counts. J is TRBJ1-1 and V is TRBV28, with D possibly being TRBD1 (6 bases). Trimming cost V 5 bases and J 5 bases, with 21 bases left between them. The CDR3 length is 16 residues. CDR1 and CDR2 from the germline V gene are MDHEN and SYDVKM. The DNA of the CDR3 is TGTGCCAGCAGTCCCTCAGGATTACAGGGAAATACTGAAGCTTTCTTT. It specifies CASSPSGLQGNTEAFF. Combining the CDR3 with reference TRBV28 and TRBJ1-1 gives the whole variable domain DVKVTQSSRYLVKRTGEKVFLECVQDMDHENMFWYRQDPGLGLRLIYFSYDVKMKEKGDIPEGYSVSREKKERFSLILESASTNQTSMYLCASSPSGLQGNTEAFFGQGTRLTVV.

By share of the sample, this clonotype is medium-sized. The genes are TRBV28 and TRBJ1-1; D is possibly TRBD1 (5 bases). The germline V and J ends were trimmed by 2 bases and 3 bases, with 13 bases remaining between them. The germline V gene encodes CDR1 MDHEN and CDR2 SYDVKM. This CDR3 is built from 15 residues. Here the CDR3 DNA reads TGTGCCAGCAGTTTAAGGGCAGGAGGGGACACTGAAGCTTTCTTT. The encoded protein is CASSLRAGGDTEAFF.

The sample holds many counts of this clonotype. This chain connects TRBV11-2 to TRBJ2-3, with 11 bases aligning to TRBD2. Looked up from germline, CDR1 is SGHAT and CDR2 is FQNNGV. This CDR3 spans 15 amino acids. V shed 5 bases, J shed 7 bases, and the junction held 8 bases outside the gene matches. CDR3 loop: CASSLAGGGMNTQYF. The DNA for the CDR3 is TGTGCCAGCAGCCTAGCGGGAGGTGGGATGAATACGCAGTATTTT.

This clonotype was counted many times. This chain uses TRBV28 with TRBJ1-1, with TRBD1 as a possible D gene (6 bases). CDR1 and CDR2 from the germline V gene are MDHEN and SYDVKM. This CDR3 region has 15 residues. The V end was cut by 3 bases, the J end by 1 base, with 12 bases between. This CDR3 is CASSFSGTSNTEAFF. CDR3 nucleotide sequence: TGTGCCAGCAGTTTTTCCGGGACATCGAACACTGAAGCTTTCTTT.

Many counts were recorded for this clonotype. CDR3: CASSGQLNYGYTF. The CDR3 region has the DNA TGTGCCAGCAGTGGACAGCTTAACTATGGCTACACCTTC. The chain carries TRBV7-2 and TRBJ1-2, with D perhaps TRBD1 (6 bases). V was trimmed by 6 bases and J by 1 base, leaving 9 bases between them. The CDR3 has 13 residues. Germline assignment: CDR1 SGHTA and CDR2 FQGNSA.

At least ten counts were recorded for this clonotype. The chain is built from TRBV7-9 and TRBJ2-5; TRBD1 matches at 8 bases. The CDR3 consists of 16 residues. The germline V gene encodes CDR1 SEHNR and CDR2 FQNEAQ (reference sequence). Trimming removed 5 bases from V and 3 bases from J; junction bases left unmatched: 11. The CDR3 reads CASSIRDRTSKETQYF. In DNA, the CDR3 is TGTGCCAGCAGCATCCGGGACAGGACCTCCAAAGAGACCCAGTACTTC. Looking up the rest from reference TRBV7-9 and TRBJ2-5 gives the full variable domain: DTGVSQNPRHKITKRGQNVTFRCDPISEHNRLYWYRQTLGQGPEFLTYFQNEAQLEKSRLLSDRFSAERPKGSFSTLEIQRTEQGDSAMYLCASSIRDRTSKETQYFGPGTRLLVL.

This clonotype was seen many times. The chain couples TRBV18 to TRBJ1-4; maybe TRBD1 (6 bases). CDR3 length equals 17 residues. Germline assignment: CDR1 KGHSH and CDR2 LQKENI. Trimming took 5 bases from V and 5 from J, leaving 21 bases between them. The CDR3 reads CASSRQAPEGRNEKLFF. The CDR3 region has the DNA TGTGCCAGCTCAAGACAGGCCCCGGAAGGTAGAAATGAAAAACTGTTTTTT.

By share, this clonotype ranks as medium-sized. The junction and the germline gene differ at one end; a read error may be behind it. The chain uses TRBV29-1 and TRBJ1-1; 7 positions match TRBD1. CDR1 and CDR2 from the germline V gene are SQVTM and ANQGSEA. The CDR3 is 14 amino acids. Here the CDR3 DNA reads TGCAGCGTTAAAGAAGGGGGCGGGTACACTGAAGCTTTCTTT. It yields the protein CSVKEGGGYTEAFF.